This T cell receptor beta chain was recorded in a study of T cells after yellow fever vaccination. Germline loops: CDR1 MNHEY, CDR2 SVGAGI. Trimming took 4 bases from V and 14 from J; bases not matched to a gene: 17. This CDR3 spans 16 amino acids. Study results and limitations: Clonotype sharing between CD4 and CD8 compartments was small. High-abundance clonotypes from the bulk population could contaminate FACS-sorted repertoires. Researchers report a weaker secondary response that nonetheless peaked faster, day 5 versus 15.

Universal primer sites and UMIs were introduced during 5'RACE template-switching synthesis of TCR cDNA. TCRdb itself ran the 5' RACE reads through MiXCR, one entry per CDR3 protein. The top ten clones hold 15% to 20% of a sample with under 600,000 distinct CDR3 sequences, 20% to 25% of them seen once. This clonotype occurred a few times. The antigen is unknown. The TCR comes from a man aged 18 to 30 who received the YFV17D yellow fever vaccine. The sample was PBMCs, taken approximately 22 days after the first yellow fever vaccination. This rearrangement joins TRBV6-5 to TRBJ1-4; TRBD1 matches at 9 bases. This chain's CDR3 is CASSFKGQGMAGRLFF. CDR3 bases: TGTGCCAGCAGTTTTAAAGGACAGGGGATGGCGGGGAGGCTGTTTTTT.